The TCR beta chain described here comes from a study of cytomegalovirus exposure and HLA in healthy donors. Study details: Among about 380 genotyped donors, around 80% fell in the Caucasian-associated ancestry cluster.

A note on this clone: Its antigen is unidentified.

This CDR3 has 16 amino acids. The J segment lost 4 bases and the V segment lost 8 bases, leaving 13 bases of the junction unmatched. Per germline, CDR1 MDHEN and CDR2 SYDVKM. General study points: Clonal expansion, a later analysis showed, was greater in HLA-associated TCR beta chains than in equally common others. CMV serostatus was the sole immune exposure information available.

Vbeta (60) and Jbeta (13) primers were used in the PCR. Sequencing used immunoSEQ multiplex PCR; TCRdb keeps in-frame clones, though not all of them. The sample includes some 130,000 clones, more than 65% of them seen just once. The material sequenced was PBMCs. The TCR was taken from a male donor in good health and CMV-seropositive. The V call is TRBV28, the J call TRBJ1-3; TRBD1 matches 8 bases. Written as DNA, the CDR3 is TGTGCCAGCCTTGGGCCGGGACAGGTGGCCGGAAACACCATATATTTT. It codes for CASLGPGQVAGNTIYF. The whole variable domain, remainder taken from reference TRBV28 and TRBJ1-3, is DVKVTQSSRYLVKRTGEKVFLECVQDMDHENMFWYRQDPGLGLRLIYFSYDVKMKEKGDIPEGYSVSREKKERFSLILESASTNQTSMYLCASLGPGQVAGNTIYFGEGSWLTVV.